What follows are 25 T cell receptor beta chains derived from one specimen sequenced in a study of PD-L1 blockade in urothelial cancer. The table came from immunoSEQ multiplex PCR; TCRdb's copy has only in-frame clones and leaves some out. Among about 45,000 clones listed, approximately 78% were seen once. The time point was: peripheral blood 6 weeks after treatment start. The sequencing used PBMCs, collected around atezolizumab (anti-PD-L1) treatment. The receptors were gathered from a man in his sixties with urothelial cancer.

The chain joins TRBV28 to TRBJ1-2, with TRBD1 as a possible D gene (6 bases). The CDR3 consists of 17 residues. The germline CDR1 and CDR2 sequences are MDHEN and SYDVKM. Trimming took off 6 bases at V and 2 bases at J, with 22 bases between the two ends. The CDR3 spells CASRRGQGVTLNYGYTF. CDR3 coding DNA: TGTGCCAGCAGACGGGGACAAGGGGTGACTCTAAACTATGGCTACACCTTC.

V and J are TRBV30 and TRBJ1-5; 7 bases agree with TRBD1. The CDR3 runs to 13 residues. The germline V gene encodes CDR1 GTSNPN and CDR2 SVGIG (reference sequence). V was pared by 3 bases and J by 7 bases, with 6 bases of the junction left unmatched. This chain's CDR3 is CAWSRQGSQPQHF. DNA of the CDR3: TGTGCCTGGAGCCGACAGGGAAGCCAGCCCCAGCATTTT. Together with reference TRBV30 and TRBJ1-5, the CDR3 gives the full variable domain: SQTIHQWPATLVQPVGSPLSLECTVEGTSNPNLYWYRQAAGRGLQLLFYSVGIGQISSEVPQNLSASRPQDRQFILSSKKLLLSDSGFYLCAWSRQGSQPQHFGDGTRLSIL.

V usage is TRBV28 and J usage is TRBJ1-1; 8 bases are shared with TRBD1. Germline V gives CDR1 MDHEN, CDR2 SYDVKM. CDR3 length: 15 residues. With 4 bases clipped from V and 1 base from J, the junction kept 5 bases outside the gene matches. The CDR3 DNA is TGTGCCAGCAGTTCCATCGGGACAGGGAACACTGAAGCTTTCTTT. Its translation is CASSSIGTGNTEAFF.

The rearrangement joins TRBV4-1 to TRBJ2-7; 8 bases map to TRBD2. The germline CDR1 and CDR2 sequences are MGHRA and YSYEKL. V trimming: 4 bases; J trimming: 6 bases; junction bases outside the gene matches: 8. The CDR3 sequence is 14 residues long. The CDR3 loop is CASSPGGANIEQYF. CDR3 sequence (DNA): TGCGCCAGCAGCCCCGGGGGGGCGAACATCGAGCAGTACTTC.

J is TRBJ1-1 and V is TRBV6-1, with unresolved D. The germline gives CDR1 MNHNS, CDR2 SASEGT. The CDR3 has 14 amino acids. The V end was cut by 2 bases, the J end by 12 bases, with 19 bases between. CDR3 in DNA: TGTGCCAGCAGTGAAATAGACGGGTCACACGTTACTTTCTTT. It codes for CASSEIDGSHVTFF.

This chain connects TRBV6-5 to TRBJ2-3; D gene ambiguous. V lost 2 bases to trimming and J lost 5 bases, with 11 bases between them. Germline CDR1 is MNHEY and CDR2 is SVGAGI. The CDR3 length is 14 residues. The chain's CDR3 is CASSYLGRRDTQYF. The CDR3 DNA sequence: TGTGCCAGCAGTTACCTCGGAAGGAGAGATACGCAGTATTTT.

The chain joins TRBV19 to TRBJ1-5; 11 bases are shared with TRBD1. CDR1 and CDR2 (germline): LNHDA, SQIVND (reference sequence). This CDR3 region has 15 residues. Losses at the gene ends were 4 bases for V and 6 bases for J; bases not matched to a gene: 5. The CDR3 DNA reads TGTGCCAGTAGTACCGGACAGGGGGCTGCTCAGCCCCAGCATTTT. Amino acid sequence: CASSTGQGAAQPQHF.

This clone showed up just a few times. This chain joins TRBV11-2 and TRBJ1-1; no clear D gene. Trimming stripped 4 bases from V and 0 bases from J, with 9 bases between. The CDR3 runs to 14 residues. Per germline, CDR1 SGHAT and CDR2 FQNNGV. The chain's CDR3 is CASSSDGMNTEAFF. For the CDR3, the DNA is TGTGCCAGCAGCTCGGACGGGATGAACACTGAAGCTTTCTTT.

The rearrangement joins TRBV9 to TRBJ2-2; the match to TRBD2 covers 8 bases. Germline trimming cut 0 bases from V and 3 bases from J; bases unmatched to any gene: 4. CDR3 length: 16 amino acids. CDR1 and CDR2 from the germline V gene are SGDLS and YYNGEE. The CDR3 spells CASSVAGGPDTGELFF. CDR3 DNA sequence: TGTGCCAGCAGCGTAGCGGGGGGGCCTGACACCGGGGAGCTGTTTTTT.

The chain uses TRBV19 and TRBJ1-2; D perhaps matches TRBD1 (6 bases). Germline loops: CDR1 LNHDA, CDR2 SQIVND (reference sequence). The CDR3 consists of 14 residues. V lost 6 bases to trimming and J lost 0 bases, with 11 bases between them. The chain's CDR3 is CASSYKGANYGYTF. CDR3 sequence (DNA): TGTGCCAGTAGCTATAAGGGGGCTAACTATGGCTACACCTTC.

This clone was counted between two and nine times. The chain joins TRBV18 to TRBJ1-5, with D unresolved. V was cut by 2 bases and J by 3 bases, with 8 bases left in between. The CDR3 runs to 14 residues. Germline CDR1 reads KGHSH; CDR2 reads LQKENI. The CDR3 sequence: CASSPYTVNQPQHF. For the CDR3, the DNA is TGTGCCAGCTCACCATACACAGTCAATCAGCCCCAGCATTTT. The full variable domain, in which reference TRBV18 and TRBJ1-5 provide the parts outside the CDR3, is NAGVMQNPRHLVRRRGQEARLRCSPMKGHSHVYWYRQLPEEGLKFMVYLQKENIIDESGMPKERFSAEFPKEGPSILRIQQVVRGDSAAYFCASSPYTVNQPQHFGDGTRLSIL.

This clone has just one count. J is TRBJ2-7 and V is TRBV10-3; D ambiguous. Trimming removed 4 bases at V and 0 bases at J, with 10 bases between. In germline, CDR1 is ENHRY, CDR2 SYGVKD. The CDR3 consists of 14 residues. The CDR3: CAISGSVGSYEQYF. In nucleotides, the CDR3 is TGTGCCATCAGTGGATCGGTTGGCTCCTACGAGCAGTACTTC.

This clone was seen just once. The chain couples TRBV28 to TRBJ2-5, with 7 bases fitting TRBD1. With V trimmed by 5 bases and J by 5 bases, 8 bases remained unmatched. The CDR3 runs 14 residues. Germline CDR1 is MDHEN and CDR2 is SYDVKM. Here the CDR3 DNA reads TGTGCCAGCAGTCGACAGGGAGAGGCCGAGACCCAGTACTTC. Translated, it gives CASSRQGEAETQYF.

The chain joins TRBV9 to TRBJ2-1; TRBD2 matches 9 bases. Germline lookup yields CDR1 SGDLS and CDR2 YYNGEE. Trimming took 0 bases from V and 9 from J; bases not matched to a gene: 10. The CDR3 totals 16 residues. The CDR3 DNA sequence: TGTGCCAGCAGCGTAGGAGGCGGGGGGGCCTCTGGTGAGCAGTTCTTC. It is translated as CASSVGGGGASGEQFF.

This clone showed up just once. This chain joins TRBV19 and TRBJ2-1, with 7 bases aligning to TRBD2. Trimming removed 1 base from V and 3 bases from J; junction bases left unmatched: 12. Germline-derived CDR1 and CDR2 are LNHDA and SQIVND (reference sequence). This CDR3 contains 18 residues. Written as DNA, the CDR3 is TGTGCCAGTAGTATAGGGGCCTCTAGCGGCGAACTCTACAATGAGCAGTTCTTC. This sequence encodes CASSIGASSGELYNEQFF.

The count of this clone is one. The V call is TRBV10-3, the J call TRBJ1-2; 8 bases line up with TRBD1. This CDR3 spans 18 amino acids. Germline CDR1 and CDR2: ENHRY and SYGVKD. V lost 6 bases, J lost 1 base, and 16 bases stayed unmatched. The CDR3 protein is CAIRTFFADRDRNYGYTF. CDR3 nucleotides: TGTGCCATCAGGACTTTTTTCGCGGACAGGGATCGTAACTATGGCTACACCTTC.

The chain employs TRBV7-9 and TRBJ2-3; no reliable D call. Trimming left V 5 bases short and J 0 bases short, with 9 bases between. The CDR3 has 14 amino acids. Germline-derived CDR1 and CDR2 are SEHNR and FQNEAQ (reference sequence). Written as DNA, the CDR3 is TGTGCCAGCAGCACAGTACAAAGCACAGATACGCAGTATTTT. This translates into CASSTVQSTDTQYF.

Of note for this clone: An end of the junction differs from the germline gene, which may be a read error. The rearrangement links TRBV7-7 to TRBJ2-3; D might be TRBD1 (5 bases). Germline V gene data show CDR1 as SSHAT and CDR2 as FNYEAQ (reference sequence). The CDR3 contains 14 residues. CDR3 sequence (DNA): TGTGCTAGCAGCCGCGACAGATCCACAGATACGCAGTATTTT. The encoded protein is CASSRDRSTDTQYF.

J is TRBJ2-3 and V is TRBV7-9, with 14 bases identical to TRBD2. The CDR3 consists of 16 residues. The J segment lost 3 bases and the V segment lost 5 bases, leaving 4 bases of the junction unmatched. Germline CDR1 SEHNR, CDR2 FQNEAQ (reference sequence). In nucleotides, the CDR3 is TGTGCCAGCAGCCCCGGGACTAGCGGGAGTACAGATACGCAGTATTTT. Translated, it gives CASSPGTSGSTDTQYF.

The rearrangement links TRBV9 to TRBJ2-2; TRBD1 is a possible D gene (6 bases). This CDR3 spans 14 amino acids. Trimming removed 3 bases from V and 4 bases from J, with 10 bases in between. Per germline, CDR1 SGDLS and CDR2 YYNGEE. The CDR3 DNA sequence: TGTGCCAGCAGCGGGACAGTTGGCACCGGGGAGCTGTTTTTT. It yields the protein CASSGTVGTGELFF.

The V and J genes are TRBV18 and TRBJ2-1; 11 bases line up with TRBD2. V lost 3 bases and J lost 0; bases outside the gene matches: 4. The germline CDR1 and CDR2 sequences are KGHSH and LQKENI. The CDR3 is 17 residues long. CDR3 sequence reads: CASSPHGLAGSYNEQFF. The CDR3 DNA is TGTGCCAGCTCACCCCACGGACTAGCGGGCTCCTACAATGAGCAGTTCTTC.

The chain is built from TRBV7-2 and TRBJ2-3; 9 bases align to TRBD2. The germline V gene encodes CDR1 SGHTA and CDR2 FQGNSA. The CDR3 totals 17 residues. The V and J ends lost 3 bases and 1 base, in that order; junction bases with no gene match: 8. CDR3 amino acids: CASSFQGKRGGTDTQYF. CDR3 nucleotides: TGTGCCAGCAGCTTCCAGGGGAAGCGGGGGGGCACAGATACGCAGTATTTT.

The count of this clone is one. The rearrangement links TRBV30 to TRBJ2-5, with a weak D call TRBD2 (5 bases). The CDR3 consists of 14 residues. CDR1 and CDR2 (germline): GTSNPN, SVGIG (reference sequence). Trimming stripped 7 bases from V and 8 bases from J, with 23 bases between. The CDR3 bases are TGTGCCTCCAGGAGCCGGGATACGCGTCAAACCCAGTACTTC. Protein sequence: CASRSRDTRQTQYF.

This chain connects TRBV5-6 to TRBJ2-7; possibly TRBD1 for D (6 bases). In germline, CDR1 is SGHDT, CDR2 YYEEEE. With 5 bases removed from V and 1 base from J, the gap between germline ends came to 16 bases. There are 15 residues in the CDR3. The DNA for the CDR3 is TGTGCCAGCAGGGGGATGGCTAGGGGGTCCTACGAGCAGTACTTC. As protein: CASRGMARGSYEQYF. Combining the CDR3 with reference TRBV5-6 and TRBJ2-7 gives the whole variable domain DAGVTQSPTHLIKTRGQQVTLRCSPKSGHDTVSWYQQALGQGPQFIFQYYEEEERQRGNFPDRFSGHQFPNYSSELNVNALLLGDSALYLCASRGMARGSYEQYFGPGTRLTVT.

The V gene is TRBV10-3, the J gene TRBJ2-1, with D possibly matching TRBD2 (7 bases). V lost 0 bases, J lost 2 bases, and 17 bases lay in between. CDR3 length: 18 residues. Germline CDR1 reads ENHRY; CDR2 reads SYGVKD. CDR3 residues: CAISESIGGALPYNEQFF. The CDR3 region has the DNA TGTGCCATCAGTGAGTCGATTGGGGGGGCCCTCCCCTACAATGAGCAGTTCTTC.